This is a list of T cell receptor beta chains from one sample in a study of early T cells in non-severe SARS-CoV-2 infection. TCRdb redid the calling of the 5' RACE reads with MiXCR, one entry per CDR3 protein. The sample holds approximately 97,000 distinct CDR3 sequences, roughly 11% seen once. This material consisted of whole blood, taken at baseline. Receptors were obtained from an adult who was a healthcare worker with PCR-confirmed SARS-CoV-2 infection or an uninfected control (not recorded which). CDR3s include the opening cysteine and the closing phenylalanine or tryptophan. Each record gives: V gene, clone size, D gene, J gene, CDR3 protein, CDR3 DNA. A D gene is named only where the DNA matches it firmly. Rows may omit the clone size; those that give it use once, few, many or a size class.

TRBV6-1	few	NA	TRBJ2-4	CASSEPREGPKYF	TGTGCCAGCAGTGAACCCCGAGAGGGACCCAAGTACTTC
TRBV6-5	NA	NA	TRBJ1-4	CASRPRRDEKLFF	TGTGCCAGCAGACCACGGCGGGATGAAAAACTGTTTTTT
TRBV14	many	NA	TRBJ2-2	CASSPGRTNTGELFF	TGTGCCAGCAGCCCTGGTCGGACGAACACCGGGGAGCTGTTTTTT
TRBV18	NA	NA	TRBJ2-3	CASVAGMRTDTQYF	TGTGCCAGCGTCGCAGGTATGAGGACAGATACGCAGTATTTT
TRBV20-1	few	NA	TRBJ2-2	CSARKGTNTGELFF	TGCAGTGCTAGGAAGGGAACTAACACCGGGGAGCTGTTTTTT
TRBV20-1	many	TRBD2	TRBJ2-1	CSASLSGRLNNEQFF	TGCAGTGCTAGCCTCAGCGGGAGGTTGAACAATGAGCAGTTCTTC
TRBV7-9	few	NA	TRBJ2-3	CASSSTADTQYF	TGTGCCAGCAGCTCCACGGCTGATACGCAGTATTTT
TRBV6-1	NA	TRBD2	TRBJ2-1	CASSWTSGVDEQFF	TGTGCCAGCAGTTGGACTAGCGGAGTCGATGAGCAGTTCTTC
TRBV18	NA	TRBD1	TRBJ1-1	CASSTSGTGVTEAFF	TGTGCCAGCTCAACCTCCGGGACAGGAGTCACTGAAGCTTTCTTT
TRBV10-3	NA	NA	TRBJ2-1	CAIRAEGEQFF	TGTGCCATCAGGGCGGAGGGTGAGCAGTTCTTC
TRBV2	NA	NA	TRBJ2-3	CASSPQGLGTQYF	TGTGCCAGCAGTCCTCAGGGTTTGGGTACGCAGTATTTT
TRBV5-4	few	NA	TRBJ2-1	CASSNGPYNEQFF	TGTGCCAGCAGCAACGGGCCCTACAATGAGCAGTTCTTC
TRBV7-2	few	TRBD2	TRBJ2-3	CASSPGGGAADTQYF	TGTGCCAGCAGCCCCGGCGGGGGGGCTGCAGATACGCAGTATTTT
TRBV5-1	few	NA	TRBJ1-6	CASSRGDDNSPLHF	TGCGCCAGCAGCCGCGGAGACGATAATTCACCCCTCCACTTT
TRBV27	NA	TRBD1	TRBJ1-2	CASSPQARDSFYGYTF	TGTGCCAGCAGTCCACAGGCCCGGGACAGCTTCTATGGCTACACCTTC